This entry concerns a single TCR beta chain. Antigen unknown. This specimen comes from a study of OX40 agonist ivuxolimab in advanced cancers. Study details: Patients' therapy was ivuxolimab, an antibody that acts as an agonist of OX40 (CD134). Dose-escalation patients were diagnosed with hepatocellular carcinoma, melanoma, renal cell cancer or head and neck cancer.

Germline assignment: CDR1 MDHEN and CDR2 SYDVKM. V trimming: 5 bases; J trimming: 4 bases; junction bases outside the gene matches: 8. The CDR3 sequence is 15 residues long. Broader study findings: Fewer expanded clones were found on average in CD4+ than in CD8+ T cells. Normalized T-cell clonal expansion was also low in some nonresponders.

Sequencing was performed with immunoSEQ multiplex PCR; in TCRdb, only in-frame clones are kept and a portion is missing. The sample includes over 25,000 clones, about four fifths of them seen just once. This TCR derives from an adult with an advanced solid tumor such as melanoma, head and neck, liver or kidney cancer. Sequencing used CD4+ or CD8+ T cells sorted from blood, obtained in a trial of the OX40 agonist ivuxolimab. This chain connects TRBV28 to TRBJ2-1; TRBD1 matches at 7 bases. CDR3 region: CASSPIGTAYNEQFF. Written as DNA, the CDR3 is TGTGCCAGCAGTCCCATAGGGACAGCATACAATGAGCAGTTCTTC.